What follows describes a single T cell receptor beta chain. Which antigen it targets is not known. Base quality data are lacking; no much larger clone is found one base away. This record belongs to a study of blood T cell repertoires in COVID-19 (dated by TCRdb to the early 2020s). Study-level background: Samples covering the acute and convalescent phases of COVID-19 were provided by collaborators in the United States, Italy and Spain. The material from the prospective study consisted of cDNA or gDNA derived from T cells, B-cell-depleted T cells, or PBMCs. Subjects who had been exposed to COVID-19, were actively infected with it, or had recovered from it provided the deeply sampled blood TCRbeta repertoires that made up the dataset. A freely available public database, intended as a resource for researchers studying the immune response to SARS-CoV-2, is where the repertoires were released. The samples were drawn from two sources: the first 160 participants of the ongoing ImmuneRACE study, and 1,000 to 1,500 subjects contributed by 6 global collaborators. Nearly every sample came with metadata listing a de-identified subject ID, COVID-19 status, age in years and sex. Where available, HLA class I and class II types were taken from metadata supplied by the sample provider and were not determined by assay-based typing. Paper-wide results and their limitations: How much clinical and demographic metadata was included differed by source and by participant, and the metadata was provided uncurated.

Collaborating institutions collected whole blood in K2EDTA tubes following their own protocols. Collaborator samples were shipped for TCRbeta analysis as frozen whole blood, isolated PBMCs, or DNA extracted from either sample type. TCRbeta CDR3 regions were amplified from genomic DNA by means of the immunoSEQ Assay, a bias-controlled multiplex PCR. Processing in the source paper ran as follows. The number of nucleated cells in each sample was estimated by amplification of reference gene primers within the assay. To quantify the absolute abundance of each unique TCRbeta CDR3 rearrangement, sequence reads were collapsed and filtered. For each sample, productive Simpson clonality was calculated by taking the square root of Simpson's diversity index across productive rearrangements. Sourced from immuneACCESS, this table was stored by TCRdb with only in-frame sequences that have V and J called. A share of the clones is absent; for the studies checked, an unresolved V gene accounts for under half, and the remainder has no known explanation. That table supplies the V and J calls and clone size; D and trimming were determined from the DNA. The table for this sample lists about 80,000 clones; approximately 78% of them were counted only once. Of the sample, about 35% is held by the ten largest clones.

V is shortened by 11 bases, J by 0 bases, and the region joining them spans 13 bases. For CDR1 and CDR2, the germline V gene lists MDHEN and SYDVKM. Spanning cysteine to phenylalanine, the CDR3 consists of 13 amino acids. The retained sequence is limited to the CDR3, 39 bases, with the frame set at the first base. The rearrangement joined TRBV28 to TRBJ1-1; the D gene is perhaps TRBD1, from 6 matching bases. The TCR originated in a woman aged 65 to 85 with acute or convalescent COVID-19. Material for sequencing was peripheral blood. CDR3 loop: CAVGHLMNTEAFF. The DNA reads as follows: TGTGCCGTGGGACACCTCATGAACACTGAAGCTTTCTTT.